A selection of T cell receptor beta chains follows, all from one sample in a study of CD8 T cells in ankylosing spondylitis. TCRdb re-called the 5' RACE reads through MiXCR, storing one row per CDR3 protein. In the table there are some 300,000 distinct CDR3 sequences, around 20% of which are singletons. The sequenced material came from blood, either unsorted or a sorted T cell fraction (not recorded which). The receptors shown here come from a female donor with ankylosing spondylitis or in good health (not recorded which). Each CDR3 is given with its conserved first and last residue. The order of the fields is clone size, V gene, D gene, J gene, CDR3 protein, CDR3 DNA. D genes are given only for firm matches. Clone size is given for some rows only: seen once, a few or many times, or a class if the clone is expanded.

size: NA
V: TRBV7-2
D: TRBD1
J: TRBJ1-2
CDR3: CASSLVQGAIGYTF
DNA: TGTGCCAGCAGCTTAGTCCAGGGGGCGATTGGCTACACCTTC

size: NA
V: TRBV11-2
D: TRBD2
J: TRBJ2-5
CDR3: CASSFNGGGTSGRQTQYF
DNA: TGTGCCAGCAGCTTCAACGGGGGGGGAACTAGCGGGAGACAGACCCAGTACTTC

size: NA
V: TRBV5-6
D: NA
J: TRBJ2-1
CDR3: CASSLWNEQFF
DNA: TGTGCCAGCAGCTTGTGGAATGAGCAGTTCTTC

size: few
V: TRBV10-3
D: TRBD2
J: TRBJ2-7
CDR3: CAISVFGTKTIYEQYF
DNA: TGTGCCATCAGTGTTTTTGGGACTAAAACCATCTACGAGCAGTACTTC

size: many
V: TRBV7-2
D: NA
J: TRBJ1-2
CDR3: CASSLDNFANYGYTF
DNA: TGTGCCAGCAGCTTAGATAACTTTGCTAACTATGGCTACACCTTC

size: NA
V: TRBV18
D: NA
J: TRBJ1-2
CDR3: CASSPPVRDFYGYTF
DNA: TGTGCCAGCTCACCACCCGTGCGGGATTTCTATGGCTACACCTTC

size: few
V: TRBV30
D: TRBD2
J: TRBJ2-3
CDR3: CASEKLAGTDTQYF
DNA: TGTGCCTCGGAGAAGCTAGCGGGCACAGATACGCAGTATTTT

size: NA
V: TRBV6-2/TRBV6-3
D: NA
J: TRBJ2-7
CDR3: CASSYPARATYEQYF
DNA: TGTGCCAGCAGTTACCCCGCCAGGGCGACGTACGAGCAGTACTTC

size: few
V: TRBV6-2/TRBV6-3
D: NA
J: TRBJ2-1
CDR3: CATQLRPEREQFF
DNA: TGTGCCACCCAGTTACGCCCGGAGCGTGAGCAGTTCTTC

size: many
V: TRBV12-5
D: NA
J: TRBJ1-1
CDR3: CASGLVKGAMNTEAFF
DNA: TGTGCTAGTGGTTTGGTGAAAGGGGCTATGAACACTGAAGCTTTCTTT

size: few
V: TRBV10-3
D: NA
J: TRBJ1-1
CDR3: CAIRDWAPTTTEAFF
DNA: TGTGCCATCAGGGATTGGGCCCCCACTACCACTGAAGCTTTCTTT

size: many
V: TRBV12-3/TRBV12-4
D: NA
J: TRBJ2-2
CDR3: CASSLGAANTGELFF
DNA: TGTGCCAGCAGCCTGGGGGCGGCGAACACCGGGGAGCTGTTTTTT